A selection of T cell receptor beta chains follows, all from one sample in a study of vaccination and CD4 T cells after COVID-19. A single record per CDR3 protein comes from TCRdb applying MiXCR to the PCR reads. The sample includes roughly 9,600 distinct CDR3 sequences, around a third seen only once; the top ten take about 32%. These receptors have no known antigen. Sequencing input: CD4+ T cells from blood, cultured in vitro. All receptors derive from a human donor in good health. Both conserved end residues are part of each CDR3. A D gene is named only where the DNA matches it firmly. Clone size is not always given. Where it is, it says once, few, many or a class for expanded clones.

d_call	v_call	clone_size	j_call	cdr3_aa	cdr3_nt
NA	TRBV6-2/TRBV6-3	few	TRBJ2-3	CASSWGHGTDTQYF	TGTGCCAGCAGTTGGGGGCATGGCACAGATACGCAGTATTTT
NA	TRBV7-9	NA	TRBJ1-1	CASSQQTDTEAFF	TGTGCCAGCAGCCAACAGACAGACACTGAAGCTTTCTTT
NA	TRBV20-1	NA	TRBJ2-3	CSGGSSADTQYF	TGCAGTGGGGGGAGCAGCGCAGATACGCAGTATTTT
TRBD2	TRBV7-8	NA	TRBJ2-1	CASSPYGGAAYNEQFF	TGTGCCAGCAGCCCCTACGGGGGGGCGGCCTACAATGAGCAGTTCTTC
NA	TRBV20-1	few	TRBJ2-2	CSARDPGGELFF	TGCAGTGCTAGAGACCCGGGGGGGGAGCTGTTTTTT
TRBD1	TRBV27	NA	TRBJ2-7	CASSPGQWRGEQYF	TGTGCCAGCAGTCCGGGACAGTGGAGAGGCGAGCAGTACTTC
NA	TRBV7-9	few	TRBJ1-2	CASSSGPLVPF	TGTGCCAGCAGCTCGGGACCCCTCGTACCCTTC
NA	TRBV5-1	NA	TRBJ2-5	CASSVQETQYF	TGCGCCAGCAGCGTACAAGAGACCCAGTACTTC
NA	TRBV6-1	few	TRBJ2-7	CASSPQGFYEQYF	TGTGCCAGCAGTCCACAGGGTTTCTACGAGCAGTACTTC
TRBD1	TRBV6-2/TRBV6-3	few	TRBJ1-5	CASRLGQGYNQPQHF	TGTGCCAGCAGACTCGGACAGGGTTACAATCAGCCCCAGCATTTT
NA	TRBV12-3/TRBV12-4	NA	TRBJ1-6	CASSPGQGGAPLHF	TGTGCCAGCAGCCCCGGTCAGGGTGGTGCACCCCTCCACTTT
TRBD2	TRBV18	NA	TRBJ2-7	CASSPEELLGLAGTYEQYF	TGTGCCAGCTCACCCGAGGAACTTCTGGGACTAGCGGGAACCTACGAGCAGTACTTC